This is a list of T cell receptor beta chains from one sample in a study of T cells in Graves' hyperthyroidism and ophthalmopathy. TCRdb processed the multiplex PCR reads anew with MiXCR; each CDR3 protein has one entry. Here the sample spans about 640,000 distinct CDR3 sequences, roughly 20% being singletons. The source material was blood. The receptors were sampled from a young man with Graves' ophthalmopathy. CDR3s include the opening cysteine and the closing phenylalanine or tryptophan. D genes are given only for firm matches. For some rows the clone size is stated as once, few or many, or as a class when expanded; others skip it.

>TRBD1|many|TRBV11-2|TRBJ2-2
CASSLDLGQGRTGELFF
TGTGCCAGCAGCTTAGATTTAGGACAGGGACGGACCGGGGAGCTGTTTTTT
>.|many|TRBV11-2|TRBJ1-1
CASSLTNGPGDTEAFF
TGTGCCAGCAGCTTGACAAACGGGCCCGGGGACACTGAAGCTTTCTTT
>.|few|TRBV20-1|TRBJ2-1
CSASKRYEQFF
TGCAGTGCTAGTAAGAGATATGAGCAGTTCTTC
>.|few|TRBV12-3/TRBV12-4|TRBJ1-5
CASSLYPPSVGQPQHF
TGTGCCAGCAGTTTATACCCACCATCGGTAGGTCAGCCCCAGCATTTT
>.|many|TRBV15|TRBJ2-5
CATDARLQETQYF
TGTGCCACTGACGCACGGCTCCAAGAGACCCAGTACTTC
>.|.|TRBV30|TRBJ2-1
CAWDNRASYNEQFF
TGTGCCTGGGATAACAGGGCGTCCTACAATGAGCAGTTCTTC
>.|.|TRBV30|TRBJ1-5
CAWSTGNSNQPQHF
TGTGCCTGGTCTACAGGGAATAGCAATCAGCCCCAGCATTTT
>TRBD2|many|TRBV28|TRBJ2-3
CASSFPSWRELADTQYF
TGTGCCAGCAGTTTCCCCTCATGGCGGGAGCTTGCAGATACGCAGTATTTT
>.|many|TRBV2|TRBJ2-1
CASEEGPGQFF
TGTGCCAGCGAAGAAGGCCCCGGACAGTTCTTC
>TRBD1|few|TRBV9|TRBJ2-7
CASSEGASEYYEQYF
TGTGCCAGCAGCGAGGGGGCCTCGGAGTACTACGAGCAGTACTTC